This is a list of T cell receptor beta chains from one sample in a study of CD8 T cells in ankylosing spondylitis. Each CDR3 protein is one row after TCRdb ran MiXCR on the 5' RACE reads. Among fewer than 550,000 distinct CDR3 sequences listed, over 4% were seen once. Sequencing used blood, either unsorted or a sorted T cell fraction (not recorded which). These TCRs come from a male donor with ankylosing spondylitis. The CDR3 runs from the conserved cysteine through the conserved F or W. Clone size is stated in some rows and not others, as once, few, many or a class when expanded.

j_gene	v_gene	abundance	CDR3aa
TRBJ1-1	TRBV20-1	many	CSASTGPTEAFF
TRBJ2-3	TRBV5-6	.	CASSPVPSDTQYF
TRBJ2-1	TRBV7-7	.	CASSLALYNEQFF
TRBJ2-4	TRBV20-1	many	CSAPARQGRDIQYF
TRBJ1-3	TRBV7-9	many	CASSFNRSYSGNTIYF
TRBJ2-7	TRBV9	many	CASSTGQGGYEQYF
TRBJ2-5	TRBV18	.	CASSPDRMYQETQYF
TRBJ1-1	TRBV5-1	few	CASSPEHISNTEAFF
TRBJ2-7	TRBV7-9	many	CASSPPSGRAPEQYF
TRBJ2-2	TRBV6-1	many	CASSTLGPRGELFF
TRBJ1-5	TRBV4-3	many	CASSQDWRPEGQPQHF
TRBJ1-1	TRBV20-1	many	CSAPDRGVSEAFF
TRBJ1-1	TRBV10-3	many	CAIKETGNTEAFF
TRBJ2-3	TRBV7-9	many	CASSGSFTDTQYF
TRBJ2-4	TRBV29-1	many	CSVEDKGPQPVKNIQYF
TRBJ1-4	TRBV29-1	many	CSVSLAGGDEKLFF
TRBJ1-1	TRBV20-1	many	CSAGGGTEAFF
TRBJ2-1	TRBV28	many	CASSELAGGSYNEQFF
TRBJ2-3	TRBV5-1	many	CASRERGTSTDTQYF
TRBJ2-6	TRBV10-3	many	CAIGSPSSGANVLTF
TRBJ2-7	TRBV6-2/TRBV6-3	many	CASSYSRGRHSYEQYF
TRBJ2-3	TRBV28	many	CASRQSGRVRDTQYF